The clone carrying this T cell receptor (beta chain) came up a few times. Treg sorting used a CD4+CD25+CD127-/low gate. Germline loops: CDR1 MNHNY, CDR2 SVGAGI (reference sequence). The CDR3 extends over 13 amino acids. The V and J ends lost 3 bases and 7 bases, in that order; junction bases with no gene match: 2. TCRdb reprocessed the 5' RACE reads via MiXCR and lists one record per CDR3 protein. The sample comprises over 8,000 distinct CDR3 sequences, roughly 34% of which are singletons, and about 5.8% rests with the top ten. This clonotype originated in a female donor with breast cancer. The sample consisted of Tregs sorted from blood. The chain is built from TRBV6-6 and TRBJ1-5, with 8 nucleotides matching TRBD1. CDR3 sequence: CASSYPGGQPQHF. Written as DNA, the CDR3 is TGTGCCAGCAGTTATCCAGGGGGCCAGCCCCAGCATTTT.